This TCR beta chain was sequenced in a study of cytomegalovirus exposure and HLA in healthy donors. V trimming: 0 bases; J trimming: 1 base; junction bases outside the gene matches: 3. Germline loops: CDR1 LGHNA, CDR2 YSLEER. The CDR3 covers 16 residues. The protocol was immunoSEQ multiplex PCR, while the TCRdb copy is restricted to in-frame clones and leaves out a portion. The profile covers 250,000 to 350,000 clones, with approximately 85% appearing a single time and around 0.88% taken by the ten largest. Specimen: PBMCs. This receptor was identified in a man aged 25-40 years in good health and CMV-seronegative. The V gene is TRBV4-3, the J gene TRBJ2-3, with 8 bases matching TRBD1. The CDR3 DNA is TGCGCCAGCAGCCAAGATTTCAGGGGGCGCACAGATACGCAGTATTTT. This gives the protein CASSQDFRGRTDTQYF.